The T cell receptor (beta chain) described here comes from a study of cytomegalovirus exposure and HLA in healthy donors. Researchers ran the PCR with 60 Vbeta and 13 Jbeta primers. Libraries were prepared by immunoSEQ multiplex PCR; TCRdb keeps only in-frame clonotypes and omits some of them. The sample holds 160,000 or so clones, 80% to 85% seen once. The clonotype comes from a man aged 30 to 45 in good health and CMV-seronegative. The sample taken for sequencing was PBMCs.

The DNA for the CDR3 is TGTGCCAGCAGCTCGTCGGGACGGCGAACTAGCGGGAGAACAGATACGCAGTATTTT. Amino acid sequence: CASSSSGRRTSGRTDTQYF. V usage is TRBV7-2 and J usage is TRBJ2-3, with 11 positions matching TRBD2. The germline V gene encodes CDR1 SGHTA and CDR2 FQGNSA. This CDR3 has 19 amino acids. Trimming at V came to 4 bases and at J to 3 bases, leaving 15 bases not matched to a gene.